Presented here are 29 T cell receptor beta chains from one specimen sequenced in a study of memory CD4+ T cells and cytomegalovirus serostatus. Single viable CD3+CD4+CD8-CD45RO+ cells were sorted as the memory CD4+ T cells. Assay used: immunoSEQ multiplex PCR; TCRdb lists only in-frame clones, some missing. The repertoire includes approximately 63,000 clones, roughly 80% of them detected once, and approximately 0.54% sits in the top ten. Sequenced: memory CD4+ T cells from blood. Receptors originate from an adult in good health and CMV-seronegative. Some clones in this sample may be carry-over from other donors' samples.

The table lists this clone with a few counts. This chain links TRBV6-5 with TRBJ1-4; no definite D call. With 2 bases removed from V and 13 bases from J, the gap between germline ends came to 11 bases. Germline V gene lookup returns CDR1 MNHEY and CDR2 SVGAGI. CDR3 length: 12 residues. The CDR3 region is CASSYQDHRLFF. The CDR3 DNA is TGTGCCAGCAGTTACCAGGACCATCGACTGTTTTTT.

The genes are TRBV7-2 and TRBJ1-5; possible D gene TRBD1, 6 bases. The V gene lost 3 bases and the J gene lost 1 base, with 13 bases spanning the gap. The CDR3 runs to 16 residues. The germline V gene encodes CDR1 SGHTA and CDR2 FQGNSA. CDR3: CASSFRQAGSNQPQHF. The CDR3 coding sequence is TGTGCCAGCAGCTTTAGACAGGCTGGAAGCAATCAGCCCCAGCATTTT.

This chain joins TRBV5-6 and TRBJ1-5; D is perhaps TRBD1 (6 bases). V was pared by 2 bases and J by 7 bases, with 16 bases between. Germline CDR1 SGHDT, CDR2 YYEEEE. This CDR3 region has 15 residues. CDR3 in DNA: TGTGCCAGCAGCTTATTCGGGGGGCGCGAACAGCCCCAGCATTTT. Translation: CASSLFGGREQPQHF.

The chain employs TRBV28 and TRBJ2-3; 11 nucleotides match TRBD2. Germline assignment: CDR1 MDHEN and CDR2 SYDVKM. The ends lost 8 bases at V and 1 base at J; junction bases unmatched: 2. This CDR3 contains 14 residues. CDR3 DNA: TGTGCCAGCCGGGGACTAGCGGGCACAGATACGCAGTATTTT. It yields the protein CASRGLAGTDTQYF.

The sample holds one count of this clone. V gene TRBV9 combines with J gene TRBJ2-3; D uncertain. Germline loops: CDR1 SGDLS, CDR2 YYNGEE. The ends were cut back, 0 bases at V and 3 bases at J, with 8 bases in the middle. The CDR3 sequence is 14 residues long. The CDR3 bases are TGTGCCAGCAGCGTAGAGCAGAAAACAGATACGCAGTATTTT. Protein product: CASSVEQKTDTQYF.

The chain employs TRBV11-2 and TRBJ2-5, with a weak D call TRBD1 (6 bases). The germline V gene encodes CDR1 SGHAT and CDR2 FQNNGV. The ends were cut back, 7 bases at V and 1 base at J, with 16 bases in the middle. The length of the CDR3 is 15 residues. As DNA, the CDR3 is TGTGCCAGCAAACCCCTAGGACAGTTCCAAGAGACCCAGTACTTC. Protein product: CASKPLGQFQETQYF.

The V gene is TRBV2, the J gene TRBJ1-2; 9 nucleotides align to TRBD1. Germline-derived CDR1 and CDR2 are SNHLY and FYNNEI. The length of the CDR3 is 13 residues. The V gene end was trimmed by 5 bases and the J gene end by 8 bases; junction bases not matched to a gene: 6. The CDR3 sequence is CASSTGQGLGYTF. The CDR3 region has the DNA TGTGCCAGCAGTACGGGACAGGGTTTAGGCTACACCTTC.

The genes are TRBV27 and TRBJ2-3, with 9 bases aligning to TRBD2. The trim removed 4 bases at V and 6 bases at J, leaving 5 bases unmatched. Germline V gene sequence: CDR1 MNHEY, CDR2 SMNVEV (reference sequence). CDR3 length: 14 amino acids. CDR3 DNA sequence: TGTGCCAGCAGTTCACCTAGCGGGACGGATACGCAGTATTTT. This sequence encodes CASSSPSGTDTQYF.

This clone was found once. CDR3 amino acids: CASSSRTRVYSPLHF. CDR3 DNA sequence: TGTGCCAGCAGCTCGCGGACAAGGGTTTATTCACCCCTCCACTTT. The chain couples TRBV5-6 to TRBJ1-6, with a tentative D call TRBD1 (5 bases). CDR1 and CDR2 from the germline V gene are SGHDT and YYEEEE. CDR3 size: 15 residues. V lost 3 bases to trimming and J lost 8 bases, with 15 bases between them.

This rearrangement joins TRBV4-1 to TRBJ1-1, with a possible D match to TRBD1 (5 bases). Between the trimmed V and J ends, which lost 1 base and 2 bases, there was a span of 11 bases. Germline CDR1 and CDR2: MGHRA and YSYEKL. CDR3 length equals 15 residues. CDR3 sequence: CASSQVPGPNTEAFF. CDR3 in DNA: TGCGCCAGCAGCCAAGTCCCGGGACCTAACACTGAAGCTTTCTTT.

The gene calls are TRBV27 and TRBJ2-5; D uncertain. This CDR3 region has 11 residues. CDR1 is MNHEY, CDR2 SMNVEV, per germline (reference sequence). V was pared by 4 bases and J by 4 bases, with 4 bases between. CDR3 DNA: TGTGCCAGCAGTTGGAGAGAGACCCAGTACTTC. Translated: CASSWRETQYF.

This chain links TRBV29-1 with TRBJ2-7; 13 bases are a match to TRBD2. This CDR3 contains 13 residues. V trimming: 5 bases; J trimming: 8 bases; junction bases outside the gene matches: 6. Germline-derived CDR1 and CDR2 are SQVTM and ANQGSEA. Here the CDR3 reads CSVLGTSGKKQYF. CDR3 DNA: TGCAGCGTTCTTGGGACTAGCGGGAAGAAGCAGTACTTC.

The chain is built from TRBV4-1 and TRBJ2-2, with 11 nucleotides matching TRBD1. The CDR3 has 16 residues. From germline, CDR1 is MGHRA and CDR2 YSYEKL. The V and J ends lost 2 bases and 6 bases, in that order; junction bases with no gene match: 5. The CDR3 DNA is TGCGCCAGCAGCCAAACCGGGACAGGGGGGTCCGGGGAGCTGTTTTTT. Translating it yields CASSQTGTGGSGELFF.

This clone occurred once. This sequence joins TRBV7-2 and TRBJ2-1; TRBD2 aligns across 10 bases. This CDR3 contains 15 residues. The germline V gene has CDR1 SGHTA and CDR2 FQGNSA. With V trimmed by 5 bases and J by 4 bases, 5 bases remained unmatched. The CDR3 here is CASSTASGGYNEQFF. The CDR3 nucleotides are TGTGCCAGCAGCACTGCTAGCGGGGGTTACAATGAGCAGTTCTTC.

V usage is TRBV6-1 and J usage is TRBJ1-2; D not certain. The germline V and J ends were trimmed by 6 bases and 5 bases, with 7 bases remaining between them. Germline V CDR1 and CDR2: MNHNS, SASEGT. The CDR3 contains 11 residues. The DNA for the CDR3 is TGTGCCAGCAGCCCAGAGTATGGCTACACCTTC. It encodes CASSPEYGYTF.

The V gene is TRBV7-9, the J gene TRBJ2-1; TRBD1 might be the D (6 bases). The CDR3 has 13 residues. The germline V gene has CDR1 SEHNR and CDR2 FQNEAQ (reference sequence). The V end was cut by 5 bases, the J end by 5 bases, with 10 bases between. DNA for the CDR3: TGTGCCAGCAGCCCCTGGACAGACAATGAGCAGTTCTTC. This codes for CASSPWTDNEQFF.

The chain employs TRBV6-1 and TRBJ2-5; unclear D gene. Trimming removed 8 bases from V and 1 base from J, with 8 bases in between. The CDR3 consists of 12 residues. CDR1 and CDR2 from the germline V gene are MNHNS and SASEGT. The CDR3 nucleotides read TGTGCCAGCCTGACGTTCCAAGAGACCCAGTACTTC. The encoded protein is CASLTFQETQYF.

The V gene is TRBV29-1, the J gene TRBJ2-1; D perhaps matches TRBD2 (6 bases). There are 14 residues in the CDR3. The V end was cut by 4 bases, the J end by 8 bases, with 18 bases between. Per germline, CDR1 SQVTM and CDR2 ANQGSEA. The chain's CDR3 is CSVALTSLGDEQFF. DNA for the CDR3: TGCAGCGTTGCACTAACTAGCCTAGGCGATGAGCAGTTCTTC.

This clone has more than one count but fewer than ten. This chain connects TRBV15 to TRBJ2-2; D perhaps matches TRBD2 (6 bases). The CDR3 contains 15 residues. V lost 6 bases to trimming and J lost 0 bases, with 11 bases between them. CDR1 and CDR2 from the germline V gene are LNHNV and YYDKDF (reference sequence). The CDR3 nucleotides read TGTGCCACCAGGACGGGACTGACGAACACCGGGGAGCTGTTTTTT. It codes for CATRTGLTNTGELFF.

The genes are TRBV18 and TRBJ2-7, with D perhaps given as TRBD1 or TRBD2 (5 bases each). V was cut by 0 bases and J by 1 base, with 16 bases left in between. There are 17 residues in the CDR3. Germline V CDR1 and CDR2: KGHSH, LQKENI. The CDR3 sequence: CASSPPSATGRSYEQYF. The CDR3 nucleotides read TGTGCCAGCTCACCACCTTCCGCGACGGGACGTTCCTACGAGCAGTACTTC.

The chain carries TRBV5-1 and TRBJ2-7, with 12 bases that match TRBD2. Germline V CDR1 and CDR2: SGHRS, YFSETQ. The CDR3 runs to 16 residues. V was clipped by 4 bases and J by 2 bases; unmatched bases: 7. CDR3 residues: CASSGRTSGVTYEQYF. CDR3 DNA: TGCGCCAGCAGCGGTCGGACTAGCGGGGTTACCTACGAGCAGTACTTC.

J is TRBJ2-2 and V is TRBV7-8; 7 nucleotides align to TRBD2. Germline values: CDR1 SGHVS, CDR2 FQNEAQ. The CDR3 totals 15 residues. After removal of 5 bases from V and 8 bases from J, the junction contained 11 bases not matched to a gene. CDR3 DNA sequence: TGTGCCAGCAGCGTCCGGGACTACCCCAGTGGGGAGCTGTTTTTT. This gives the protein CASSVRDYPSGELFF.

The chain joins TRBV4-3 to TRBJ1-2; TRBD1 matches 8 bases. CDR1 and CDR2 from the germline V gene are LGHNA and YSLEER. The length of the CDR3 is 18 residues. V was pared by 3 bases and J by 0 bases, with 12 bases of the junction left unmatched. The DNA of the CDR3 is TGCGCCAGCAGCCAGGCAGCTAGCAAGACAGGGGCTAACTATGGCTACACCTTC. It codes for CASSQAASKTGANYGYTF.

This sequence joins TRBV5-1 and TRBJ1-2; no definite D call. Per germline, CDR1 SGHRS and CDR2 YFSETQ. Trimming took 1 base from V and 0 from J, leaving 4 bases between them. This CDR3 contains 13 residues. The CDR3 coding sequence is TGCGCCAGCAGCTTGCCTGCTAACTATGGCTACACCTTC. It codes for CASSLPANYGYTF.

The sample holds a few counts of this clone. The chain couples TRBV10-3 to TRBJ2-3, with TRBD2 matching over 11 bases. The V segment lost 9 bases and the J segment 4 bases; nucleotides outside the gene matches: 6. This CDR3 is built from 14 residues. Germline assignment: CDR1 ENHRY and CDR2 SYGVKD. The CDR3 protein is CAITSGGLSDTQYF. In DNA, the CDR3 is TGTGCCATAACTAGCGGGGGCTTGTCAGATACGCAGTATTTT.

The chain joins TRBV4-3 to TRBJ2-1; D gene ambiguous. The V and J ends lost 0 bases and 2 bases respectively, with 8 bases between them. The CDR3 covers 15 residues. Germline loops: CDR1 LGHNA, CDR2 YSLEER. The CDR3 loop reads CASSQEGFTYNEQFF. As DNA, the CDR3 is TGCGCCAGCAGCCAAGAGGGATTTACCTACAATGAGCAGTTCTTC.

This clone has more than one count but fewer than ten. This chain links TRBV30 with TRBJ1-1; D perhaps matches TRBD1 (5 bases). V lost 2 bases and J lost 1, with 8 bases in between. Looked up from germline, CDR1 is GTSNPN and CDR2 is SVGIG (reference sequence). The length of the CDR3 is 13 residues. CDR3 in amino acids: CAWSSQGNTEAFF. The CDR3 DNA reads as TGTGCCTGGAGTAGTCAGGGGAACACTGAAGCTTTCTTT. Using reference TRBV30 and TRBJ1-1 for the parts outside the CDR3, the full variable domain is SQTIHQWPATLVQPVGSPLSLECTVEGTSNPNLYWYRQAAGRGLQLLFYSVGIGQISSEVPQNLSASRPQDRQFILSSKKLLLSDSGFYLCAWSSQGNTEAFFGQGTRLTVV.

This chain joins TRBV28 and TRBJ2-1; D may be TRBD2 (7 bases). The CDR3 has 14 residues. V lost 10 bases to trimming and J lost 9 bases, with 22 bases between them. In germline, CDR1 is MDHEN, CDR2 SYDVKM. The CDR3: CATAEGGGDTEQFF. In nucleotides, the CDR3 is TGTGCCACCGCCGAAGGGGGGGGTGACACTGAGCAGTTCTTC.

J is TRBJ1-5 and V is TRBV6-5, with 8 bases aligning to TRBD1. Germline CDR1 and CDR2: MNHEY and SVGAGI. J was trimmed by 0 bases and V by 3 bases; bases with no gene match: 1. This CDR3 is built from 15 residues. The CDR3 DNA reads TGTGCCAGCAGTTATGGACAGGGTAGCAATCAGCCCCAGCATTTT. Protein: CASSYGQGSNQPQHF.